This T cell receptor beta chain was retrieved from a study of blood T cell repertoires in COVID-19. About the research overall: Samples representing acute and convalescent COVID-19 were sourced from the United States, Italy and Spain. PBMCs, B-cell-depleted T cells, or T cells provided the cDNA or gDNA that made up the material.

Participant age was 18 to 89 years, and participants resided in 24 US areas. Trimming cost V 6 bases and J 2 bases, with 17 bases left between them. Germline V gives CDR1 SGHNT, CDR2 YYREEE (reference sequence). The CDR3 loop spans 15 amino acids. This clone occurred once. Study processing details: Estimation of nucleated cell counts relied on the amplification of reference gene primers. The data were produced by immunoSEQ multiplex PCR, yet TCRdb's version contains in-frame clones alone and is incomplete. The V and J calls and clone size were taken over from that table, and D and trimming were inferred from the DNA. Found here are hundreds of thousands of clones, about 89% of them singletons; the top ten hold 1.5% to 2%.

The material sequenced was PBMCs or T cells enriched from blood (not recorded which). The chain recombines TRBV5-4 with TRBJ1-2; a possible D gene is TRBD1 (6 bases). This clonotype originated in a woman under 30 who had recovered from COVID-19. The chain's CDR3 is CASTPGGGGNYGYTF. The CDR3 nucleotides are TGTGCCAGCACCCCAGGTGGGGGCGGGAACTATGGCTACACCTTC.